This T cell receptor (beta chain) was captured in a study of blood T cell repertoires in COVID-19. Authors' methods: Using reference gene primer amplification, nucleated cell counts were estimated. The protocol was immunoSEQ multiplex PCR, while the TCRdb copy is restricted to in-frame clones and leaves out a portion. V, J and clone size are taken as reported in that table, and D and trimming were inferred from the DNA itself. The sample yields fewer than 300,000 clones, under 95% seen once. This CDR3 has 12 amino acids. V lost 5 bases, J lost 10 bases, and 5 bases stayed unmatched. CDR1 and CDR2 from the germline V gene are ENHRY and SYGVKD. Cohorts were assigned according to the clinical history that participants reported.

This sequence originates from a woman between 40 and 50 years old with acute COVID-19. The rearrangement uses TRBV10-3 and TRBJ1-1; 9 nucleotides align to TRBD1. The source material was PBMCs or T cells enriched from blood (not recorded which). CDR3 sequence reads: CAISQGTGRAFF. DNA for the CDR3: TGTGCCATCAGTCAGGGGACAGGGAGAGCTTTCTTT.